This T cell receptor beta chain is drawn from a study of naive and memory T cell subsets. The SP2 primer and nested alpha and beta constant region primers amplified ligated cDNA in four rounds. For blood and skin samples, reverse transcription used TCR alpha and beta constant primers. TCRdb recomputed calls from the UMI-ligation and nested PCR reads with MiXCR, one row per CDR3 protein. The sample includes about 37,000 distinct CDR3 sequences, approximately 11% of them seen just once. The CDR3 runs to 16 residues. Trimming removed 0 bases from V and 7 bases from J; junction bases left unmatched: 7. Germline V gene data show CDR1 as SGHDT and CDR2 as YYEEEE. Described treatment: skin biopsy from PPD injection site in Mantoux-positive individual. The library had UMIs added by 3' ligation of an oligonucleotide to TCR cDNA. Individuals with a positive Mantoux test gave biopsies from PPD-injected skin. This clonotype is deemed medium-sized.

The sample was skin, taken from a tuberculin skin test site. The origin of this receptor is an adult in good health. The chain is built from TRBV5-6 and TRBJ2-1; TRBD2 matches 10 bases. The CDR3 DNA reads TGTGCCAGCAGCTTGGGTCTAGCGGGAGTTTCGAATGAGCAGTTCTTC. Residues: CASSLGLAGVSNEQFF.